This T cell receptor (beta chain) was sequenced during a study of blood T cell repertoires in COVID-19. For the study at large: Donors in the United States, Italy and Spain gave samples during acute or convalescent COVID-19. PBMCs, B-cell-depleted T cells, or T cells were the source of the cDNA or gDNA that made up the material.

Per the original data handling: Cell counts per sample came from amplifying reference gene primers. The assay was immunoSEQ multiplex PCR, and TCRdb's table has in-frame clones only and misses some. Clone size and V and J calls were adopted from that table, with D and trimming inferred from the DNA. The sample contains a few hundred thousand clones, 89% of which appear only once. Germline CDR1 SEHNR, CDR2 FQNEAQ (reference sequence). The CDR3 sequence is 16 residues long. Trimming cost V 2 bases and J 7 bases; bases outside gene matches: 10. The rearrangement uses TRBV7-9 and TRBJ2-2; 7 bases fit TRBD2. This TCR derives from a woman aged 40 to 55 who had recovered from COVID-19. Sequenced input: peripheral blood. CDR3 sequence (DNA): TGTGCCAGCAGCTTATCGGGACTACTTTCCGGCGGGGAGCTGTTTTTT. Its protein is CASSLSGLLSGGELFF.